These 12 T cell receptor beta chains came from one sample sequenced in a study of neurological immune-mediated disorders. TCRdb redid the calling of the 5' RACE reads with MiXCR, one entry per CDR3 protein. The data hold tens of thousands of distinct CDR3 sequences, with roughly 4.7% observed a single time. Sequenced input: PBMCs. These receptors were obtained from a woman between 25 and 40 years old with multiple sclerosis.

Notes on this clonotype: A much larger clone differs from this one at a single base, so this may be a read error. The chain links TRBV20-1 to TRBJ1-5; TRBD1 might be the D (6 bases). CDR1 DFQATT and CDR2 SNEGSKA come from the germline V gene (reference sequence). The CDR3 has 13 residues. CDR3: CSARPGEYQPQNF. The CDR3 nucleotides are TGCAGTGCCCGACCAGGGGAGTATCAGCCCCAGAATTTT.

In this sample, this clonotype turned up many times. The rearrangement links TRBV20-1 to TRBJ2-3; 10 bases agree with TRBD2. V trimming: 3 bases; J trimming: 6 bases; junction bases outside the gene matches: 6. Germline-derived CDR1 and CDR2 are DFQATT and SNEGSKA (reference sequence). This CDR3 contains 14 residues. In DNA form, the CDR3 reads TGCAGTGCTAGTGATCAGCGGGGGGGGGATACGCAGTATTTT. Residues: CSASDQRGGDTQYF.

This clonotype was counted only a few times. The chain uses TRBV21-1 and TRBJ2-3; TRBD1, as called in the table, went unchecked against the DNA. TRBV21-1 is a listed pseudogene. The CDR3 sequence is 16 residues long. The CDR3 region has the DNA TGTGCCAGCAGCAAAGAACGGACCGTCCCTCCAGATACGCAGTATTTT. Amino acids: CASSKERTVPPDTQYF.

The rearrangement links TRBV5-1 to TRBJ2-3; D uncertain. V was pared by 7 bases and J by 2 bases, with 8 bases between. The CDR3 consists of 12 residues. The germline V gene has CDR1 SGHRS and CDR2 YFSETQ. In DNA form, the CDR3 reads TGCGCCAGCGGATGGGACACAGATACGCAGTATTTT. This encodes CASGWDTDTQYF.

The rearrangement links TRBV12-3 or TRBV12-4 to TRBJ1-4; 9 bases are a match to TRBD1. J was trimmed by 11 bases and V by 6 bases; bases with no gene match: 1. The CDR3 contains 11 residues. CDR3 DNA sequence: TGTGCCAGCAGGGACAGGGGTAAACTGTTTTTT. This translates into CASRDRGKLFF.

The chain has TRBV20-1 and TRBJ2-7, with D possibly matching TRBD1 (5 bases). There are 13 residues in the CDR3. The V end lost 6 bases, the J end lost 3 bases, and 15 bases lay between the germline ends. Looked up from germline, CDR1 is DFQATT and CDR2 is SNEGSKA (reference sequence). The CDR3, as DNA: TGCAGTGCGAGCTCGCTGCAGGGCTACGAGCAGTACGTC. Its translation is CSASSLQGYEQYV.

This clonotype was observed many times. This chain joins TRBV10-3 and TRBJ1-6, with 10 bases matching TRBD1. Trimming took 3 bases from V and 7 from J; bases not matched to a gene: 9. The length of the CDR3 is 17 residues. CDR1 is ENHRY and CDR2 is SYGVKD in the germline V gene. The CDR3 loop reads CAISEWDRGFDNSPLHF. The CDR3 DNA reads as TGTGCCATCAGTGAATGGGACAGGGGTTTCGACAATTCACCCCTCCACTTT.

This clonotype was detected ten times or more. The chain carries TRBV6-1 and TRBJ1-2; 9 positions agree with TRBD1. This CDR3 region has 13 residues. CDR1 and CDR2 (germline): MNHNS, SASEGT. V lost 8 bases to trimming and J lost 3 bases; unmatched junction nucleotides: 4. The CDR3 spells CASWDRVDYGYTF. The CDR3 DNA sequence: TGTGCCAGCTGGGACAGGGTAGACTATGGCTACACCTTC.

Ten or more counts support this clonotype. The chain joins TRBV18 to TRBJ2-1, with D perhaps TRBD1 or TRBD2 (5 bases each). Germline V gene sequence: CDR1 KGHSH, CDR2 LQKENI. V gave up 1 base and J gave up 7 bases, with 11 bases separating them. The CDR3 runs 14 residues. Here the CDR3 reads CASSPQGPGNEQFF. The CDR3 coding sequence is TGTGCCAGCTCACCACAGGGGCCGGGAAATGAGCAGTTCTTC.

This clonotype was detected a few times. This sequence joins TRBV14 and TRBJ2-2, with unresolved D. Germline loops: CDR1 SGHDN, CDR2 FVKESK. Deletions cut 0 bases from V and 3 bases from J, with 8 bases between. CDR3 length: 15 residues. The CDR3 DNA is TGTGCCAGCAGCCAAGAAGGGAAGTACACCGGGGAGCTGTTTTTT. This encodes CASSQEGKYTGELFF.

This clonotype was counted only a few times. The rearrangement joins TRBV7-8 to TRBJ1-6, with D unclear. Trimming took off 3 bases at V and 9 bases at J, with 15 bases between the two ends. The CDR3 has 15 residues. Looked up from germline, CDR1 is SGHVS and CDR2 is FQNEAQ. CDR3 loop: CASSFRNLGSSPLHF. The CDR3 DNA reads TGTGCCAGCAGCTTCCGTAATCTAGGGAGTTCACCCCTCCACTTT. The variable domain in full, completed from reference TRBV7-8 and TRBJ1-6, reads GAGVSQSPRYKVAKRGQDVALRCDPISGHVSLFWYQQALGQGPEFLTYFQNEAQLDKSGLPSDRFFAERPEGSVSTLKIQRTQQEDSAVYLCASSFRNLGSSPLHFGNGTRLTVT.

This chain connects TRBV2 to TRBJ2-1, with 8 bases fitting TRBD2. The germline V gene encodes CDR1 SNHLY and CDR2 FYNNEI. Losses at the gene ends were 6 bases for V and 3 bases for J; bases not matched to a gene: 1. There are 13 residues in the CDR3. The CDR3 DNA sequence: TGTGCCAGCAGACGGGAGGGCTACAATGAGCAGTTCTTC. Protein: CASRREGYNEQFF.